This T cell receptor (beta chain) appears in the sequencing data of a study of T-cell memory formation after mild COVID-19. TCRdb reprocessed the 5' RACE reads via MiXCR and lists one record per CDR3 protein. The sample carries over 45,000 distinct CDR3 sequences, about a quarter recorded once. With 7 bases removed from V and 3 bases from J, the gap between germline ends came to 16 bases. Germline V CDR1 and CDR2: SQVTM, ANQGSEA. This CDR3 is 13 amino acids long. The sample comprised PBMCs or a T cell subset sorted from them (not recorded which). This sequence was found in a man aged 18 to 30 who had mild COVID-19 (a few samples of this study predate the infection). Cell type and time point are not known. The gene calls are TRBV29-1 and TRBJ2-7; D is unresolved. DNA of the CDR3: TGCAGCGCGGCGTCAGCAAGTTACTACGAGCAGTACTTC. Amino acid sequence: CSAASASYYEQYF.